This TCR beta chain is from a study of cytomegalovirus exposure and HLA in healthy donors (dated by TCRdb to the late 2010s). Context from the whole study: An earlier analysis of roughly 500 of the donors reported around 280 Gb of sequence data and around 100 million unique TCR beta sequences obtained from approximately 180 million T cells. An early release that covered about 600 HLA-typed donors contained approximately 300 gigabases of sequencing data and 85 million to 100 million unique TCR sequences. Of the 398 genotyped donors, approximately 82% fell in the genetic ancestry cluster associated with self-reported Caucasian donors. The study aimed to test whether cataloging public T cell receptors could reveal signatures of past pathogen exposure. Using immunosequencing, the study profiled T cell repertoires from around 670 subjects and related those repertoires to cytomegalovirus serostatus. A separate validation cohort of some 130 different subjects was used in addition to the approximately 670-subject first cohort. To predict cytomegalovirus infection status, the study brought together high-throughput TCR immunosequencing, statistical association of individual TCRs with disease status, and machine learning. To study patterns of TCR occurrence, a later analysis re-analyzed previously published TCR beta repertoires from 666 donors and added high-resolution HLA genotyping. In the later analysis, no new phenotypic data were used to find candidate immune exposures; instead, reliance was placed on TCR beta sequences and their occurrence across donors. To decide whether each TCR beta V gene segment behaved as functional or pseudogenic, an earlier analysis of several hundred of the donors relied on high-throughput TCR beta sequencing. Donor age, sex, ethnicity and CMV serostatus were compiled together with the repertoire data. In a later genetic analysis, genome-wide SNP genotypes for about three fifths of the roughly 670 donors were used, and that subset was treated as a discovery cohort. Every discovery cohort repertoire had been produced on one sequencing platform. Both class I and class II loci were covered by HLA typing, at four-digit resolution. The number of typed donors differed by locus: roughly 629-640 for A, B, C, DRB1 and DQB1; 522 for DQA1; 600 to 610 for DPA1; and about 450 for DPB1. Several DR-DQ haplotypes were handled as single units for association and clustering because linkage in the cohort was strong. On average, roughly 250,000 unique TCR beta nucleotide sequences were sequenced per donor among about 400 genotyped donors of the cohort, with about 19% of those sequences being non-productive. The study at large found these results: A few of the identified cytomegalovirus-associated TCR beta chains were confirmed in vitro to be specific for cytomegalovirus antigens. A later analysis reported that several top co-occurrence clusters appeared linked to parvovirus B19, influenza, CMV and Epstein-Barr virus. The sequencing pipeline was judged likely to have produced a cluster of highly shared sequence variants as a technical artifact. Cytomegalovirus status was reported to be diagnosed by the classifier with high specificity and sensitivity in both the original and validation cohorts. In a later genetic analysis, a missense DCLRE1C variant was associated with V-gene and J-gene trimming of TCR beta chains, and the association was replicated in an independent cohort. Immune exposure information for the cohort was limited to CMV serostatus. In a later analysis, HLA-associated TCR beta chains were found to be more clonally expanded and to have lower generation probabilities than equally common non-associated chains. While some public TCRs were present in many individuals, most TCR sequences turned up only very rarely across donors. Strong co-occurrence of HLA alleles, especially DR and DQ, made assigning TCR associations to individual alleles difficult. The 87-base-pair reads could not distinguish some IMGT-functional V segments, including TRBV6-2 and TRBV6-3, so those segments were excluded. Linkage disequilibrium might explain the correlated functional status among segregating V segments, but an unknown experimental factor could not be excluded. It was suggested by the authors that the approach could potentially be generalized to other disease states and immunological phenotypes. A later analysis found that TCR association rates varied across HLA loci, with DRB1 alleles showing the most associated TCRs and HLA-C alleles the fewest. A further reported finding was that TCR beta sequences accurately predicted the HLA-A and HLA-B alleles for most subjects in the first cohort. According to a later genetic analysis, donors in an Asian-associated ancestry cluster had fewer N-insertions in productive TCRs than the approximately 670-donor mean. The presence/absence analyses assumed that sequencing depth was roughly uniform across donors, and that assumption may not be true. In the study, about 150 TCR beta chains were listed as associated with cytomegalovirus. Broadly in line with IMGT annotations, most TCR beta V segments showed up in productive rearrangements about 87% or about 30% of the time in an earlier analysis of 587 of the donors. Most CMV-associated TCR beta chains appeared to be HLA-restricted in a later analysis, and the HLA associations seemed to be driven largely by CMV exposure. Because counts were too low, about 15 rarely observed V segments, including chromosome 9 orphons, were left out of the earlier analysis of approximately 500 of the donors. In a later analysis, 16,951 TCR beta sequences were associated with specific HLA alleles at a false discovery rate of 0.05. This cohort had only TCR beta chains sequenced, and the lack of alpha or paired-chain data limited which features could be detected. Because HLA typing was missing for some donors at each locus, association tests included only the typed subset.

In total, fewer than 750 healthy bone marrow donors made up the cohort. At the time of sampling, all cohort members were nominally healthy, though unrecorded immune exposures were likely present. The donor was CMV seronegative and was included in the group of 352 seronegative cohort members. Every donor gave a peripheral blood sample, and the peripheral blood mononuclear cells from that sample were used for TCR beta sequencing. The Qiagen DNeasy Blood Extraction Kit was used to extract genomic DNA from the blood cell samples. For this clone: Its specific antigen is unknown. Nothing much larger sits one base from this clone, and base qualities are not available.

Library preparation employed the immunoSEQ multiplex PCR assay. For the multiplex PCR, a mixture combining 60 forward primers for TCR Vbeta segments and 13 reverse primers for TCR Jbeta segments was used. The CDR3 region of rearranged TCR beta genes was amplified from genomic DNA by a multiplex PCR assay. Amplified TCR beta libraries were sequenced as 87-base-pair reads on the Illumina HiSeq System. Per the original workflow: Across the roughly 600 repertoires, a later analysis counted some 80 million unique TCR beta chains, 9.5 million to 13 million of which were shared by at least two donors. A nearest-neighbor algorithm error-corrected the raw reads and collapsed the reads into unique sequences, merging closely related sequences to remove PCR and sequencing errors. V, D and J gene segments were assigned by aligning CDR3 sequences to IMGT reference sequences. For a sequence to be retained, at least a six-nucleotide match to both a V gene segment and a J gene segment was required. A rearrangement was called productive if the CDR3 had no stop codons and remained in frame with V and J, and every other rearrangement was called non-productive. Following IMGT convention, CDR3 was defined as the stretch from the second conserved V-encoded cysteine up to the conserved J-encoded phenylalanine. The earlier analysis of 587 of the donors excluded sequences that lacked an unambiguous match to a single V gene segment. In an earlier analysis of roughly 500 of the donors, V segments were called functional above 56.7% productive rearrangements and were called segregating when the between-donor standard deviation exceeded 5%. A statistical classification framework was built to diagnose cytomegalovirus status from the catalog of TCR beta chain sequences. In a later analysis, V and J genes were assigned by comparing TCR nucleotide sequences against IMGT/GENE-DB human TR gene sequences. A later analysis assigned CDR3 sequences and most-parsimonious VDJ recombination scenarios with the TCRdist pipeline. In a later analysis, each TCR beta chain was defined by its CDR3 amino acid sequence together with its V-gene family, and reads lacking a unique V-gene family were excluded. In a later analysis, 500 to 700 highly shared, low-generation-probability nucleotide sequences were removed to address suspected cross-contamination and a sequencing artifact. For each public chain, a later analysis derived a clonal expansion index from normalized ranks of inferred template counts within each repertoire. A later analysis computed generation probabilities with a VDJ recombination model fitted to out-of-frame rearrangements, and checked the results against IGoR. A later analysis scored TCR-TCR, TCR-HLA and TCR-CMV co-occurrence with hypergeometric tests, applying a repertoire-size bias correction to TCR pairs. In a later analysis, false discovery rates were estimated by permuting HLA or CMV assignments 20 times. In a later analysis, co-occurring TCRs were grouped using DBSCAN, and TCRdist sequence similarity was added for clustering within HLA-allele-positive subsets. Repertoires with fewer than 30,000 or more than 120,000 public chains, plus five repertoires with anomalous nucleotide sharing, were excluded from co-occurrence clustering. TCRdb took over this immuneACCESS table, retaining in-frame rearrangements with V and J assigned. Such tables are incomplete; in checked studies, under half of the missing clones stem from an unresolved V gene, and the remainder is unexplained. V and J calls and clone size are given by that table; D and trimming were obtained from the DNA. Recorded for this sample are about 120,000 clones; roughly 70% of them occurred a single time. 3% to 4.5% of the sample is taken by the ten largest.

The CDR1 and CDR2 encoded by the germline V gene (reference sequence) are SEHNR and FQNEAQ. CDR3 length: 15 amino acids, cysteine to phenylalanine. Only the CDR3 part of the read is kept: 45 bases, read in frame from the first base. The V end gives up 0 bases and the J end 1 base, leaving 1 base in the junction not matched to a gene. The chain is encoded by TRBV7-9 joined to TRBJ1-1; a stretch of 8 junction bases matches TRBD1. The receptor was derived from a man aged 25-45 years in good health and CMV-seronegative. Material: PBMCs. The CDR3 is CASSLAGTGNTEAFF. The nucleotide sequence is given as TGTGCCAGCAGCTTAGCGGGGACAGGGAACACTGAAGCTTTCTTT. Where the CDR3 stops, the reference TRBV7-9 and TRBJ1-1 genes take over; the full variable domain is DTGVSQNPRHKITKRGQNVTFRCDPISEHNRLYWYRQTLGQGPEFLTYFQNEAQLEKSRLLSDRFSAERPKGSFSTLEIQRTEQGDSAMYLCASSLAGTGNTEAFFGQGTRLTVV.